This entry lists 11 T cell receptor beta chains sequenced from one sample in a study of technical replicates of blood from a few donors. Assay: immunoSEQ multiplex PCR; the TCRdb copy retains only in-frame clones and omits some. The profile covers about 68,000 clones, with about 97% appearing a single time and 0.25% to 0.3% taken by the ten largest. The sample taken for sequencing was T cells isolated from PBMCs. The receptors originated from a human donor in good health.

The V call is TRBV21-1, the J call TRBJ2-1; TRBD2, the table's D call, lacks a check against the DNA. TRBV21-1 is noted as a pseudogene. The CDR3 runs 11 residues. The CDR3 protein is CASYRDNEQFF. The CDR3 region has the DNA TGTGCCAGCTACCGGGACAATGAGCAGTTCTTC.

The chain joins TRBV4-1 to TRBJ1-1; D gene uncertain. The germline gives CDR1 MGHRA, CDR2 YSYEKL. The V and J ends lost 4 bases and 1 base respectively, with 16 bases between them. The CDR3 has 16 residues. CDR3 region: CASSRGPITPNTEAFF. CDR3 nucleotide sequence: TGCGCCAGCAGCCGAGGCCCGATAACACCGAACACTGAAGCTTTCTTT.

The chain carries TRBV5-8 and TRBJ1-2; D is unresolved. With 4 bases removed from V and 8 bases from J, the gap between germline ends came to 9 bases. This CDR3 contains 11 residues. The germline V gene encodes CDR1 SGHTS and CDR2 YDEGEE. CDR3 coding DNA: TGTGCCAGCAGCCTAAGTTTCGGCTACACCTTC. Translated, it gives CASSLSFGYTF.

The chain combines TRBV5-6 with TRBJ2-7; TRBD2 aligns across 7 bases. The CDR3 loop spans 17 amino acids. Germline V gene data show CDR1 as SGHDT and CDR2 as YYEEEE. V shed 1 base, J shed 1 base, and the junction held 11 bases outside the gene matches. The CDR3 bases are TGTGCCAGCAGCTTGATCGGGGGGAGCGGGCGATCCTACGAGCAGTACTTC. Translating it yields CASSLIGGSGRSYEQYF.

V is TRBV7-8 and J is TRBJ1-2; TRBD1 is a possible D gene (6 bases). V gave up 5 bases and J gave up 4 bases, with 14 bases separating them. There are 14 residues in the CDR3. Germline V gene sequence: CDR1 SGHVS, CDR2 FQNEAQ. DNA of the CDR3: TGTGCCAGCAGCATCGGACAGCCGAGCTATGGCTACACCTTC. This gives the protein CASSIGQPSYGYTF.

V usage is TRBV7-3 and J usage is TRBJ1-1; D is unclear. Trimming cost V 5 bases and J 0 bases, with 16 bases left between them. The CDR3 is 16 residues long. CDR1 SGHTA and CDR2 FQGTGA come from the germline V gene. The CDR3 loop is CASSPLEMVLNTEAFF. CDR3 coding DNA: TGTGCCAGCAGCCCTCTAGAAATGGTTCTGAACACTGAAGCTTTCTTT.

This clone was counted between two and nine times. The rearrangement uses TRBV25-1 and TRBJ1-1; D is ambiguous. The CDR3 covers 15 residues. V was clipped by 4 bases and J by 1 base, with 13 bases between them. Looked up from germline, CDR1 is MGHDK and CDR2 is SYGVNS. CDR3 loop: CASSASEGGNTEAFF. The CDR3 DNA is TGTGCCAGCAGTGCGTCCGAGGGTGGGAACACTGAAGCTTTCTTT.

This chain joins TRBV6-1 and TRBJ1-2, with no clear D. Between the trimmed V and J ends, which lost 4 bases and 0 bases, there was a span of 9 bases. This CDR3 is built from 14 residues. CDR1 and CDR2 from the germline V gene are MNHNS and SASEGT. The CDR3 sequence is CASSARGANYGYTF. The DNA for the CDR3 is TGTGCCAGCAGTGCACGGGGAGCTAACTATGGCTACACCTTC.

This chain connects TRBV7-2 to TRBJ1-4; unclear D gene. This CDR3 has 11 amino acids. Germline V gene data show CDR1 as SGHTA and CDR2 as FQGNSA. V lost 6 bases, J lost 6 bases, and 5 bases lay in between. The CDR3 is CASRADEKLFF. In nucleotides, the CDR3 is TGTGCCAGCAGGGCAGATGAAAAACTGTTTTTT.

CDR3 sequence (DNA): TGTGCCAGCAGCGTAGGGTTTGGGGGACTAGATAACCACGAGCAGTACTTC. It is translated as CASSVGFGGLDNHEQYF. The chain is built from TRBV9 and TRBJ2-7; TRBD2 agrees at 8 bases. The CDR3 is 17 residues long. Per germline, CDR1 SGDLS and CDR2 YYNGEE. After removal of 0 bases from V and 5 bases from J, the junction contained 13 bases not matched to a gene.

V gene TRBV6-6 combines with J gene TRBJ1-5; 7 bases are a match to TRBD1. Germline CDR1 reads MNHNY; CDR2 reads SVGAGI (reference sequence). V gave up 0 bases and J gave up 4 bases; unmatched junction bases: 3. This CDR3 contains 15 residues. The CDR3 coding sequence is TGTGCCAGCAGTTACTCTCAGACAGGGAATCAGCCCCAGCATTTT. Its translation is CASSYSQTGNQPQHF.